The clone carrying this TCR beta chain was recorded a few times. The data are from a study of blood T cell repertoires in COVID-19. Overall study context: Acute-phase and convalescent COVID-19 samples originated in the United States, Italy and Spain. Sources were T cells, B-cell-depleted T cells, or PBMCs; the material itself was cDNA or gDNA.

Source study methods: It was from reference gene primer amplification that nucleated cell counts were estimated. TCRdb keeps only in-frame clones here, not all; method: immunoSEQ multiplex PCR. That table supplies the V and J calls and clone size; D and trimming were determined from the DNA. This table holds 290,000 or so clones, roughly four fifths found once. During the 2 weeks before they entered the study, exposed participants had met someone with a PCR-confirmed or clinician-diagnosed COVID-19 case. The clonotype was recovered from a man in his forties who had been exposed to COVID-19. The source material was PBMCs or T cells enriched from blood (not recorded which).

The CDR3 DNA follows: TGTGCCAGCAGCATAGACAGGGGGAACACTGAAGCTTTCTTT. Its translation: CASSIDRGNTEAFF. The chain uses TRBV7-9 and TRBJ1-1, with 8 positions matching TRBD1. The CDR3 spans 14 residues. Germline trimming cut 5 bases from V and 1 base from J; bases unmatched to any gene: 3. Germline V gives CDR1 SEHNR, CDR2 FQNEAQ (reference sequence).